This T cell receptor (beta chain) was identified during a study of T-cell reconstitution after alpha-beta-depleted transplantation in children. Unique molecular identifiers were incorporated when the TCRbeta library was constructed. TCRdb reprocessed the PCR reads with MiXCR, giving one entry per CDR3 protein. The repertoire holds around 64,000 distinct CDR3 sequences, with 11% as singletons. V trimming: 4 bases; J trimming: 3 bases; junction bases outside the gene matches: 3. CDR3 size: 14 residues. Per germline, CDR1 PRHDT and CDR2 FYEKMQ (reference sequence). Many counts were recorded for this clonotype.

V gene TRBV13 combines with J gene TRBJ2-5; 9 positions agree with TRBD1. Sequences were derived from PBMCs, sampled before TCRalphabeta/CD19-depleted stem cell transplant. This TCR was sampled from a boy younger than 18 with acute myeloid leukemia, due to receive a stem cell transplant. In DNA form, the CDR3 reads TGTGCCAGCAGCTCGTGGACAGGGGAAGAGACCCAGTACTTC. As protein: CASSSWTGEETQYF.